The 14 T cell receptor beta chains in this list originate from one sample, sequenced in a study of cytomegalovirus exposure and HLA in healthy donors. The PCR had 60 Vbeta and 13 Jbeta primers. Sequencing was performed with immunoSEQ multiplex PCR; in TCRdb, only in-frame clones are kept and a portion is missing. The sample carries fewer than 180,000 clones, around 79% recorded once. The sample comprised PBMCs. These receptors came from a man between 45 and 60 years old in good health and CMV-seropositive.

The V call is TRBV27, the J call TRBJ1-4, with 7 bases fitting TRBD1. The germline V gene encodes CDR1 MNHEY and CDR2 SMNVEV (reference sequence). V shed 3 bases, J shed 10 bases, and the junction held 17 bases outside the gene matches. The CDR3 consists of 17 residues. CDR3: CASSFTAQGGYEGKLFF. CDR3 DNA sequence: TGTGCCAGCAGTTTTACGGCCCAAGGGGGCTATGAGGGAAAACTGTTTTTT.

This clone was picked up a small number of times. The chain links TRBV4-2 to TRBJ2-7, with a tentative D call TRBD2 (5 bases). V lost 4 bases and J lost 7, with 20 bases in between. Looked up from germline, CDR1 is LGHNA and CDR2 is YNFKEQ. The CDR3 runs 15 residues. The CDR3 DNA reads as TGTGCCAGCAGCCGGTCGGGGAGCCTCCTTCGGGAGCAGTACTTC. Translated: CASSRSGSLLREQYF.

The V gene is TRBV27, the J gene TRBJ2-1, with D tentatively TRBD2 (6 bases). V lost 5 bases and J lost 2, with 13 bases in between. Germline CDR1 and CDR2: MNHEY and SMNVEV (reference sequence). The CDR3 consists of 15 residues. The CDR3 region has the DNA TGTGCCAGCAGTCTTTCTCCGGGAGCCTACAATGAGCAGTTCTTC. This gives the protein CASSLSPGAYNEQFF.

This chain uses TRBV28 with TRBJ1-5; D remains ambiguous. CDR1 is MDHEN, CDR2 SYDVKM, per germline. Between the trimmed V and J ends, which lost 3 bases and 5 bases, there was a span of 8 bases. The CDR3 is 13 residues long. CDR3 sequence reads: CASSFGGYQPQHF. CDR3 in DNA: TGTGCCAGCAGTTTCGGCGGTTATCAGCCCCAGCATTTT.

The rearrangement links TRBV11-1 to TRBJ2-5; tentative D call: TRBD1 (6 bases). CDR1 and CDR2 from the germline V gene are SGHAT and FQDESV (reference sequence). V was shortened by 5 bases and J by 1 base, with 8 bases between the two germline ends. The CDR3 length is 13 residues. The CDR3 bases are TGTGCCAGCAGCAGGGACACCCAAGAGACCCAGTACTTC. Protein product: CASSRDTQETQYF.

Notes on this clone: A read error may produce the germline difference seen at one junction end. The chain has TRBV10-3 and TRBJ2-3; TRBD1 is a possible D gene (5 bases). Looked up from germline, CDR1 is ENHRY and CDR2 is SYGVKD. The CDR3 covers 11 residues. The CDR3 DNA reads as TGTGCCATCAGGGCGACAGATACGCAATATTTT. The encoded protein is CAIRATDTQYF.

The chain is built from TRBV5-1 and TRBJ2-7; 9 nucleotides match TRBD1. In germline, CDR1 is SGHRS, CDR2 YFSETQ. Trimming removed 0 bases from V and 4 bases from J; junction bases left unmatched: 5. The length of the CDR3 is 15 residues. The CDR3 reads CASSLAPGQGYEQYF. Written as DNA, the CDR3 is TGCGCCAGCAGCTTGGCTCCAGGACAGGGGTACGAGCAGTACTTC.

CDR3 protein: CASSRESNQPQHF. CDR3 coding DNA: TGTGCCAGCAGTCGCGAGAGCAATCAGCCCCAGCATTTT. The rearrangement joins TRBV6-5 to TRBJ1-5; D unclear. Germline V gene data show CDR1 as MNHEY and CDR2 as SVGAGI. Deletions cut 5 bases from V and 1 base from J, with 6 bases between. CDR3 length equals 13 residues.

The V gene is TRBV11-2, the J gene TRBJ2-2; 7 positions agree with TRBD1. V dropped 5 bases and J dropped 4; count of bases not matched to a gene: 10. Per germline, CDR1 SGHAT and CDR2 FQNNGV. The CDR3 runs 16 residues. Here the CDR3 DNA reads TGTGCCAGCAGCCCTCCCGGGACAGCCATCACCGGGGAGCTGTTTTTT. Amino acids: CASSPPGTAITGELFF.

This chain uses TRBV4-1 with TRBJ2-7; 12 bases agree with TRBD2. Germline lookup yields CDR1 MGHRA and CDR2 YSYEKL. The CDR3 totals 16 residues. V gave up 0 bases and J gave up 3 bases; unmatched junction bases: 3. CDR3 sequence reads: CASSQDETSGGYEQYF. Here the CDR3 DNA reads TGCGCCAGCAGCCAAGATGAGACTAGCGGGGGCTACGAGCAGTACTTC.

The chain combines TRBV10-3 with TRBJ2-5, with TRBD1 as a possible D gene (6 bases). The assigned J gene may be wrong: the sequence end matches TRBJ2-7 better. The CDR3 extends over 15 amino acids. The germline gives CDR1 ENHRY, CDR2 SYGVKD. The CDR3 DNA reads TGTGCCATCAGTGATGGGGGCAGAAGAATCCACGAGCAGTACTTC. It codes for CAISDGGRRIHEQYF.

V gene TRBV5-1 combines with J gene TRBJ2-3; tentatively, D is TRBD2 (5 bases). Germline values: CDR1 SGHRS, CDR2 YFSETQ. The germline V and J ends were trimmed by 3 bases and 2 bases, with 7 bases remaining between them. The CDR3 totals 13 residues. In nucleotides, the CDR3 is TGCGCCAGCAGCTGGACTTACACAGATACGCAGTATTTT. This codes for CASSWTYTDTQYF.

This chain connects TRBV6-4 to TRBJ2-7; the match to TRBD1 covers 8 bases. J was trimmed by 2 bases and V by 2 bases; bases with no gene match: 8. Germline CDR1 is MRHNA and CDR2 is SNTAGT. The CDR3 spans 16 residues. The CDR3 nucleotides read TGTGCCAGCAGTGACCGCCGGGACAGGAAAACCTACGAGCAGTACTTC. This translates into CASSDRRDRKTYEQYF.

This clone is a singleton in its sample. The chain recombines TRBV7-9 with TRBJ2-1, with TRBD2 as a possible D gene (5 bases). In germline, CDR1 is SEHNR, CDR2 FQNEAQ (reference sequence). The CDR3 has 16 amino acids. V dropped 3 bases and J dropped 8 bases, with 20 bases sitting between them. CDR3 region: CASSFPSRTPVDEQFF. CDR3 nucleotide sequence: TGTGCCAGCAGCTTCCCTAGCAGAACCCCCGTGGATGAGCAGTTCTTC.